This T cell receptor beta chain was sequenced for a study of T cells in Graves' hyperthyroidism and ophthalmopathy. Study results and limitations: Most clonotypes expanded in thyroid above 0.001 were likewise present in blood.

Authors of the study amplified TCR beta CDR3 regions from RNA transcripts. The HTBI primer set drove a first-round RT-PCR of the TCR CDR3. TCRdb reprocessed the multiplex PCR reads via MiXCR and lists one record per CDR3 protein. The sample records under 450,000 distinct CDR3 sequences, approximately 18% being singletons. This clonotype has ten or more counts. Its antigen is currently unknown. Sequenced input: blood. This sequence was found in a woman in her 30s with Graves' hyperthyroidism that later progressed to Graves' ophthalmopathy.

The CDR3 coding sequence is TGTGCCAGCAGCTCCGGGACAGGGCTTTCCTACGAGCAGTACTTC. Translating it yields CASSSGTGLSYEQYF. The chain employs TRBV7-9 and TRBJ2-7; 9 positions match TRBD1. From germline, CDR1 is SEHNR and CDR2 FQNEAQ (reference sequence). The length of the CDR3 is 15 residues. V lost 4 bases to trimming and J lost 1 base; unmatched junction nucleotides: 5.